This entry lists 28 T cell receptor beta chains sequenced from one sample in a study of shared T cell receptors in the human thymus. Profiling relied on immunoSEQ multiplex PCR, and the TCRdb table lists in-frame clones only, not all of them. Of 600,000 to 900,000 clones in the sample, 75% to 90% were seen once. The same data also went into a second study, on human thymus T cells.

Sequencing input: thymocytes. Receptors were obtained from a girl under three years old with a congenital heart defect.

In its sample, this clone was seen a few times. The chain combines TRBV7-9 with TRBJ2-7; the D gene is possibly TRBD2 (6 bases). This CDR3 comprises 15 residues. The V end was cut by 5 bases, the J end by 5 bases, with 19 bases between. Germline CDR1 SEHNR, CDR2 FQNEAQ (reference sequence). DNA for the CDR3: TGTGCCAGCAGCCCCCGAGGTGGAGGGAAGGACGAGCAGTACTTC. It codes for CASSPRGGGKDEQYF.

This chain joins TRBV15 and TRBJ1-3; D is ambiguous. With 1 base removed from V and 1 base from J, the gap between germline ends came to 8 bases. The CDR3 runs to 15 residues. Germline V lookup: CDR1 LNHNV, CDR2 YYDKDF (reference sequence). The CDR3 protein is CATSRVQKSGNTIYF. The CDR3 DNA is TGTGCCACCAGCAGAGTACAGAAATCTGGAAACACCATATATTTT.

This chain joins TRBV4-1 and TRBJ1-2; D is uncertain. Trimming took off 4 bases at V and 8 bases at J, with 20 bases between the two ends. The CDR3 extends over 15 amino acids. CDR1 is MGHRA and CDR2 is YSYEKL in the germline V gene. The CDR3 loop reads CASSRKPGSPRGYTF. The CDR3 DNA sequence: TGCGCCAGCAGCCGCAAACCCGGGTCCCCGAGGGGCTACACCTTC.

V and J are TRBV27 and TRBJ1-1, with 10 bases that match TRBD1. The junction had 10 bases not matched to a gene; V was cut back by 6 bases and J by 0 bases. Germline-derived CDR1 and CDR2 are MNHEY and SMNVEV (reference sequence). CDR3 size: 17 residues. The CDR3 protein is CASSPDRGRGMNTEAFF. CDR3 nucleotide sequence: TGTGCCAGCAGCCCTGACAGGGGGCGAGGGATGAACACTGAAGCTTTCTTT.

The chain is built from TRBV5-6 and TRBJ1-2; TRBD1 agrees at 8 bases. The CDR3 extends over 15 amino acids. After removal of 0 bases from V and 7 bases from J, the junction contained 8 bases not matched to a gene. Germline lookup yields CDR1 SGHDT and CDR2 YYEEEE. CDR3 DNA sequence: TGTGCCAGCAGCTTGGGGACAGGGTATTTTGGTGGCTACACCTTC. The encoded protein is CASSLGTGYFGGYTF.

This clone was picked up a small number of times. The CDR3 sequence is CASSLSPGGTDTQYF. The CDR3 DNA follows: TGTGCCAGCAGTTTATCCCCGGGAGGCACAGATACGCAGTATTTT. This chain links TRBV27 with TRBJ2-3, with a tentative D call TRBD2 (6 bases). Germline CDR1 reads MNHEY; CDR2 reads SMNVEV (reference sequence). The length of the CDR3 is 15 residues. The germline V and J ends were trimmed by 0 bases and 1 base, with 8 bases remaining between them.

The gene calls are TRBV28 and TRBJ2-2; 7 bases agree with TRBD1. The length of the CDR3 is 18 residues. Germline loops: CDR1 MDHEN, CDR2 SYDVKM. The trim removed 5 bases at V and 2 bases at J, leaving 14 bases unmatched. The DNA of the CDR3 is TGTGCCAGCAGTGCAAATACGCCGGGACAGATAAACACCGGGGAGCTGTTTTTT. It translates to CASSANTPGQINTGELFF.

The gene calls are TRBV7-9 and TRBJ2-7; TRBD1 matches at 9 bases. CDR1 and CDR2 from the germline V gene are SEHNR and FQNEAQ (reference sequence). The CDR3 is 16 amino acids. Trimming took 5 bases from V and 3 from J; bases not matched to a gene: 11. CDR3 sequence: CASSGRPPDRGYEQYF. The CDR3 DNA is TGTGCCAGCAGCGGGAGGCCTCCGGACAGGGGCTACGAGCAGTACTTC.

The CDR3 here is CASSQNPSSYNEQFF. CDR3 DNA: TGCGCCAGCAGCCAAAACCCGAGCTCCTACAATGAGCAGTTCTTC. This chain uses TRBV4-1 with TRBJ2-1; no firm D call. CDR3 length: 15 residues. V lost 2 bases and J 0 bases, leaving 8 bases between the germline ends. Germline CDR1 MGHRA, CDR2 YSYEKL.

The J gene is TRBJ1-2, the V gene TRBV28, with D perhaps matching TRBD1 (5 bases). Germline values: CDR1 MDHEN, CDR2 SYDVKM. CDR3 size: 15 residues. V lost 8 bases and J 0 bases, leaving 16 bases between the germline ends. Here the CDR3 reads CASAPGGTTNYGYTF. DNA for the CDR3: TGTGCCAGCGCCCCCGGGGGGACGACTAACTATGGCTACACCTTC.

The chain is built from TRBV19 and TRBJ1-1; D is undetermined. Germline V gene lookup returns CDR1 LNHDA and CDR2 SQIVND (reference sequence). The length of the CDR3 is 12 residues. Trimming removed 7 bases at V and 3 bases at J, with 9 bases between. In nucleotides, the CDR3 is TGTGCCAGTATTAATCCCCACACTGAAGCTTTCTTT. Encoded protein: CASINPHTEAFF.

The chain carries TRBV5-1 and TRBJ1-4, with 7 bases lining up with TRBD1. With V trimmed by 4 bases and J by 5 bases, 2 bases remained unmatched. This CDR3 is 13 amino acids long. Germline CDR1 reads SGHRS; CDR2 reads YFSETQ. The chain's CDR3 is CASSVTGNEKLFF. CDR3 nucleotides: TGCGCCAGCAGCGTGACAGGGAATGAAAAACTGTTTTTT.

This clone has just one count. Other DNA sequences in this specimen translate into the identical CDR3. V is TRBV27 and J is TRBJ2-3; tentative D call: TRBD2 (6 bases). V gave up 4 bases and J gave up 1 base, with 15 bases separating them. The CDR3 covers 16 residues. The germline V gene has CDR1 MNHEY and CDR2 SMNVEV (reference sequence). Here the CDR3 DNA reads TGTGCCAGCAGTTGCCGCGGGACGGTGGGCACAGATACGCAGTATTTT. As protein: CASSCRGTVGTDTQYF.

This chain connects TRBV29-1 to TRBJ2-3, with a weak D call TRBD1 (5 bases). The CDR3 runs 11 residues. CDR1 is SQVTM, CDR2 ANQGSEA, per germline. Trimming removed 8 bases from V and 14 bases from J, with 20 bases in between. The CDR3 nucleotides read TGCAGCACTGGGGCTAGGTCCCGGCGGTATTTT. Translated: CSTGARSRRYF.

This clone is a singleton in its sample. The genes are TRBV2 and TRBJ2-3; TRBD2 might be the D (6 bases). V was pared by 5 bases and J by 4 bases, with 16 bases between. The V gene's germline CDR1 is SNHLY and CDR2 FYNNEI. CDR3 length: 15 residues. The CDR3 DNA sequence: TGTGCCAGCAGTATAATCTCGGAGGGGCCAGATACGCAGTATTTT. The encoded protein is CASSIISEGPDTQYF.

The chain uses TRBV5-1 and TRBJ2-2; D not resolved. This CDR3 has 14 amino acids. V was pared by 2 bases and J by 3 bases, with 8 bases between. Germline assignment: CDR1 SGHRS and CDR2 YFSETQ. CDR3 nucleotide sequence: TGCGCCAGCAGCTTAAACCGGGACACCGGGGAGCTGTTTTTT. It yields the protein CASSLNRDTGELFF.

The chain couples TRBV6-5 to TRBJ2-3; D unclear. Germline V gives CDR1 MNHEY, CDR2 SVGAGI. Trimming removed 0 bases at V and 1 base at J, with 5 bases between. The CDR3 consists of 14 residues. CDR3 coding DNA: TGTGCCAGCAGTTACTCGACTGGCACAGATACGCAGTATTTT. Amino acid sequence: CASSYSTGTDTQYF.

DNA of the CDR3: TGTGCCAGCTCACCACAGGAGAATCAGCCCCAGCATTTT. The encoded protein is CASSPQENQPQHF. The chain is built from TRBV18 and TRBJ1-5; D gene uncertain. Germline V gene lookup returns CDR1 KGHSH and CDR2 LQKENI. The V end lost 1 base, the J end lost 4 bases, and 5 bases lay between the germline ends. This CDR3 region has 13 residues.

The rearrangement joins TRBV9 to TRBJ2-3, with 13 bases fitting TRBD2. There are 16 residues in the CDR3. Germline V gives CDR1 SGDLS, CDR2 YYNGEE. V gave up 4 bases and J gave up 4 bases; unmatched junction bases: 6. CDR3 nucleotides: TGTGCCAGCAGCCAACTAGCGGGGGGGCTTTCAGATACGCAGTATTTT. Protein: CASSQLAGGLSDTQYF.

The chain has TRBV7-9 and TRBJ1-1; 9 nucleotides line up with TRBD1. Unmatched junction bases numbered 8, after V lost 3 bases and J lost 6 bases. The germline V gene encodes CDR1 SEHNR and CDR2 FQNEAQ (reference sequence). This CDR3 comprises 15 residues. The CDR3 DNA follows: TGTGCCAGCAGCTTCCTCCGGGACAGGGCCTCTGAAGCTTTCTTT. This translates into CASSFLRDRASEAFF.

The DNA for the CDR3 is TGTGCCAGCAGCTCGGGAGGGGGAAGCAATCAGCCCCAGCATTTT. As protein: CASSSGGGSNQPQHF. The chain employs TRBV7-8 and TRBJ1-5, with a possible D match to TRBD1 (6 bases). The CDR3 contains 15 residues. From germline, CDR1 is SGHVS and CDR2 FQNEAQ. V lost 4 bases, J lost 1 base, and 11 bases lay in between.

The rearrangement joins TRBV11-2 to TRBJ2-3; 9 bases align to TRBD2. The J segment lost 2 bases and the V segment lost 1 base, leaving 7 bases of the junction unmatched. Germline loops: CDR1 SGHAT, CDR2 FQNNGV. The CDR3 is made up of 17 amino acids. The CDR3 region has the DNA TGTGCCAGCAGCTTAGTTCTTAGCGGGGGTATCACAGATACGCAGTATTTT. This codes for CASSLVLSGGITDTQYF.

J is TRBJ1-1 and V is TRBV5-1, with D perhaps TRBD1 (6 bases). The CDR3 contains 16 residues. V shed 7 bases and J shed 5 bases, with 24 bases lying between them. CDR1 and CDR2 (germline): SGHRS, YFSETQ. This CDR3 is CASSRDNLEGPTEAFF. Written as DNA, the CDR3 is TGCGCCAGCTCCCGGGACAACCTTGAGGGGCCTACTGAAGCTTTCTTT.

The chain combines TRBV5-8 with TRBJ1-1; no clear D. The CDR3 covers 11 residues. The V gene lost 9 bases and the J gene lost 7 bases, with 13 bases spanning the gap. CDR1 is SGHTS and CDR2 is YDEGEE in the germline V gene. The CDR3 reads CATGTGIEAFF. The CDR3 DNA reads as TGTGCCACCGGAACGGGGATTGAAGCTTTCTTT.

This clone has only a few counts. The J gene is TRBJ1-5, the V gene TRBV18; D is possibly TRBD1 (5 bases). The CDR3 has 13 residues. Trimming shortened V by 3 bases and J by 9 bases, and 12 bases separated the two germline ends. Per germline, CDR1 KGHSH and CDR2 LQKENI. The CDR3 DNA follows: TGTGCCAGCTCACCTGCCTCAGGGTGGCCCCAGCATTTT. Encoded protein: CASSPASGWPQHF.

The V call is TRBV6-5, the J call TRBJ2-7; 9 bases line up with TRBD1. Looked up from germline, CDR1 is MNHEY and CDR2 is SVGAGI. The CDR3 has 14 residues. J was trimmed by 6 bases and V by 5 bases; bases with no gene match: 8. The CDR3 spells CASSASGQGLEQYF. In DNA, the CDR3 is TGTGCCAGCAGTGCCTCGGGACAGGGACTCGAGCAGTACTTC.

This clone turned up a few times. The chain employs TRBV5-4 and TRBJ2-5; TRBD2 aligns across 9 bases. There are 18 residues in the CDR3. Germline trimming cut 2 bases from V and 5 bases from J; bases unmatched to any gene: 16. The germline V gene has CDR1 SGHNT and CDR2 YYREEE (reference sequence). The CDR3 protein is CASSFSTSGGLVCETQYF. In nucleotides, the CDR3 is TGTGCCAGCAGCTTCTCGACTAGCGGAGGGTTGGTGTGTGAGACCCAGTACTTC.

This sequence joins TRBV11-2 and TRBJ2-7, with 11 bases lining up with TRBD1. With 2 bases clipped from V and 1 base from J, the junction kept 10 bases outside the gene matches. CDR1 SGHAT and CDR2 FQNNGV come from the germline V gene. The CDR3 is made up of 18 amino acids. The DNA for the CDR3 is TGTGCCAGCAGCTTAAGTGTCAAGGACAGGGGGCCTTCCTACGAGCAGTACTTC. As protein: CASSLSVKDRGPSYEQYF. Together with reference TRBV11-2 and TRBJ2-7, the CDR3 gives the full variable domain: EAGVAQSPRYKIIEKRQSVAFWCNPISGHATLYWYQQILGQGPKLLIQFQNNGVVDDSQLPKDRFSAERLKGVDSTLKIQPAKLEDSAVYLCASSLSVKDRGPSYEQYFGPGTRLTVT.